One sample yielded the 23 T cell receptor beta chains listed below, sequenced in a study of blood T cell repertoires in COVID-19. Measured with immunoSEQ multiplex PCR; TCRdb has only the in-frame clones, and not every one. The table has roughly 71,000 clones, around 86% seen once. Sample: peripheral blood. These receptors were collected from a man under 40 with acute or convalescent COVID-19.

The chain has TRBV6-5 and TRBJ2-3; possible D gene TRBD1, 6 bases. Germline CDR1 is MNHEY and CDR2 is SVGAGI. Trimming removed 6 bases from V and 0 bases from J, with 10 bases in between. The CDR3 has 14 amino acids. The CDR3 loop is CASSDRSSTDTQYF. In DNA form, the CDR3 reads TGTGCCAGCAGCGACAGGTCTAGCACAGATACGCAGTATTTT.

V is TRBV3-1 (or the pseudogene TRBV3-2) and J is TRBJ2-5, with D maybe TRBD1 (6 bases). Trimming stripped 4 bases from V and 4 bases from J, with 13 bases between. Looked up from germline, CDR1 is LGHDT and CDR2 is YNNKEL (reference sequence). The CDR3 is made up of 14 amino acids. The CDR3 loop reads CASSPTGFAETQYF. CDR3 DNA sequence: TGTGCCAGCAGCCCCACAGGGTTTGCAGAGACCCAGTACTTC.

This chain uses TRBV19 with TRBJ1-3, with D possibly being TRBD1 (6 bases). V lost 7 bases, J lost 0 bases, and 16 bases lay in between. From germline, CDR1 is LNHDA and CDR2 SQIVND (reference sequence). CDR3 length: 16 residues. CDR3 sequence reads: CASNPQGTLSGNTIYF. CDR3 in DNA: TGTGCCAGTAACCCACAGGGCACCCTCTCTGGAAACACCATATATTTT.

The chain has TRBV18 and TRBJ2-3, with 11 positions matching TRBD2. This CDR3 region has 14 residues. V lost 4 bases, J lost 6 bases, and 3 bases stayed unmatched. The germline V gene has CDR1 KGHSH and CDR2 LQKENI. CDR3: CASSQTSGKDTQYF. DNA for the CDR3: TGTGCCAGCTCACAGACTAGCGGGAAGGATACGCAGTATTTT.

V and J are TRBV28 and TRBJ1-4; 7 nucleotides match TRBD1. Germline V gives CDR1 MDHEN, CDR2 SYDVKM. The CDR3 contains 14 residues. V trimming: 7 bases; J trimming: 5 bases; junction bases outside the gene matches: 7. This CDR3 reads CASMTGKGNEKLFF. For the CDR3, the DNA is TGTGCCAGCATGACAGGGAAGGGGAATGAAAAACTGTTTTTT.

This rearrangement joins TRBV27 to TRBJ1-4; D remains ambiguous. This CDR3 is 15 amino acids long. V dropped 5 bases and J dropped 0 bases, with 10 bases sitting between them. CDR1 and CDR2 from the germline V gene are MNHEY and SMNVEV (reference sequence). CDR3 sequence (DNA): TGTGCCAGCAGTCCGTCACAAGCAACTAATGAAAAACTGTTTTTT. Amino acids: CASSPSQATNEKLFF.

The chain has TRBV4-2 and TRBJ2-2; 8 bases map to TRBD1. This CDR3 has 15 amino acids. Germline loops: CDR1 LGHNA, CDR2 YNFKEQ. V trimming: 1 base; J trimming: 5 bases; junction bases outside the gene matches: 3. CDR3 loop: CASSQGTGLTGELFF. As DNA, the CDR3 is TGTGCCAGCAGCCAAGGGACAGGGTTAACCGGGGAGCTGTTTTTT.

The chain is built from TRBV2 and TRBJ1-1; no clear D gene. This CDR3 comprises 13 residues. V lost 7 bases to trimming and J lost 9 bases, with 18 bases between them. CDR1 and CDR2 from the germline V gene are SNHLY and FYNNEI. The CDR3 spells CASMFGRGDQAFF. The DNA of the CDR3 is TGTGCCAGCATGTTTGGTCGGGGAGACCAAGCTTTCTTT.

CDR3 protein: CASSLAPTRRNSPLHF. CDR3 in DNA: TGTGCCAGCAGCTTGGCTCCGACACGTCGAAATTCACCCCTCCACTTT. The rearrangement links TRBV5-6 to TRBJ1-6; D remains ambiguous. Trimming left V 0 bases short and J 7 bases short, with 14 bases between. CDR1 and CDR2 from the germline V gene are SGHDT and YYEEEE. This CDR3 has 16 residues.

The chain uses TRBV28 and TRBJ1-6, with D possibly TRBD1 on 5 matching bases. Trimming pared 6 bases from V and 9 bases from J, leaving 21 bases between. The CDR3 consists of 16 residues. Looked up from germline, CDR1 is MDHEN and CDR2 is SYDVKM. CDR3 loop: CASSPSRGGSGSPLHF. The DNA of the CDR3 is TGTGCCAGCAGCCCGAGCCGGGGGGGGTCAGGTTCACCCCTCCACTTT.

The rearrangement joins TRBV9 to TRBJ1-4; D remains unclear. Trimming took 0 bases from V and 7 from J, leaving 4 bases between them. This CDR3 spans 12 amino acids. CDR1 is SGDLS and CDR2 is YYNGEE in the germline V gene. The chain's CDR3 is CASSVDGEKLFF. The DNA of the CDR3 is TGTGCCAGCAGCGTAGACGGTGAAAAACTGTTTTTT.

The chain is built from TRBV27 and TRBJ2-7, with a possible D match to TRBD2 (6 bases). Germline assignment: CDR1 MNHEY and CDR2 SMNVEV (reference sequence). Deletions cut 6 bases from V and 3 bases from J, with 9 bases between. The CDR3 length is 12 residues. CDR3 sequence: CASSGSGYEQYF. DNA of the CDR3: TGTGCCAGCAGCGGGAGCGGCTACGAGCAGTACTTC.

The chain carries TRBV6-5 and TRBJ2-1; 7 nucleotides agree with TRBD1. The CDR3 loop spans 14 amino acids. The germline V gene has CDR1 MNHEY and CDR2 SVGAGI. V trimming: 2 bases; J trimming: 7 bases; junction bases outside the gene matches: 5. CDR3 DNA sequence: TGTGCCAGCAGTTACGAGGGGGCGCGTAATGAGCAGTTCTTC. The encoded protein is CASSYEGARNEQFF.

The rearrangement links TRBV6-2 or TRBV6-3 to TRBJ2-1, with TRBD2 as a possible D gene (5 bases). The V end lost 3 bases, the J end lost 3 bases, and 12 bases lay between the germline ends. Germline-derived CDR1 and CDR2 are MNHEY and SVGEGT. The length of the CDR3 is 15 residues. In nucleotides, the CDR3 is TGTGCCAGCAGTTATGGGCGGGCCTTCTACAATGAGCAGTTCTTC. It encodes CASSYGRAFYNEQFF.

The chain recombines TRBV2 with TRBJ1-1; D not certain. Per the germline V gene, CDR1 is SNHLY and CDR2 is FYNNEI. The CDR3 runs 12 residues. V gave up 4 bases and J gave up 2 bases, with 5 bases separating them. The CDR3 DNA is TGTGCCAGCAGTGTCCTAAACACTGAAGCTTTCTTT. It is translated as CASSVLNTEAFF. The entire variable domain, with the rest obtained from reference TRBV2 and TRBJ1-1, is as follows: EPEVTQTPSHQVTQMGQEVILRCVPISNHLYFYWYRQILGQKVEFLVSFYNNEISEKSEIFDDQFSVERPDGSNFTLKIRSTKLEDSAMYFCASSVLNTEAFFGQGTRLTVV.

The chain combines TRBV4-2 with TRBJ2-2, with D perhaps TRBD2 (5 bases). Germline lookup yields CDR1 LGHNA and CDR2 YNFKEQ. There are 16 residues in the CDR3. Trimming took off 1 base at V and 4 bases at J, with 13 bases between the two ends. The CDR3 nucleotides read TGTGCCAGCAGCCAAGTTCAAGCGGCGTCCACCGGGGAGCTGTTTTTT. As protein: CASSQVQAASTGELFF.

CDR3 residues: CAWSARGLSGNTIYF. DNA of the CDR3: TGTGCCTGGAGTGCCAGGGGTCTGTCTGGAAACACCATATATTTT. The V gene is TRBV30, the J gene TRBJ1-3; D perhaps matches TRBD1 (6 bases). V was trimmed by 1 base and J by 1 base, leaving 11 bases between them. In germline, CDR1 is GTSNPN, CDR2 SVGIG (reference sequence). The CDR3 spans 15 residues.

The chain has TRBV4-1 and TRBJ1-6, with D possibly being TRBD1 (5 bases). Germline CDR1 and CDR2: MGHRA and YSYEKL. The CDR3 runs to 15 residues. With 3 bases removed from V and 8 bases from J, the gap between germline ends came to 14 bases. The chain's CDR3 is CASSQERGTYSPLHF. The DNA for the CDR3 is TGCGCCAGCAGCCAGGAGCGCGGGACTTATTCACCCCTCCACTTT.

CDR3 sequence: CAISEYGLDSYNEQFF. CDR3 bases: TGTGCCATCAGTGAGTACGGACTCGACTCCTACAATGAGCAGTTCTTC. The chain couples TRBV10-3 to TRBJ2-1; possibly TRBD2 for D (5 bases). Trimming pared 1 base from V and 0 bases from J, leaving 10 bases between. The CDR3 has 16 residues. CDR1 ENHRY and CDR2 SYGVKD come from the germline V gene.

This sequence joins TRBV10-3 and TRBJ2-2; TRBD1 matches at 11 bases. The CDR3 consists of 17 residues. The J segment lost 0 bases and the V segment lost 6 bases, leaving 6 bases of the junction unmatched. Germline lookup yields CDR1 ENHRY and CDR2 SYGVKD. CDR3 region: CAISPGTGGTNTGELFF. CDR3 bases: TGTGCCATCAGCCCCGGGACAGGGGGTACGAACACCGGGGAGCTGTTTTTT.

This rearrangement joins TRBV18 to TRBJ2-1; 9 bases line up with TRBD1. V lost 3 bases, J lost 6 bases, and 0 bases stayed unmatched. The CDR3 extends over 13 amino acids. Germline V gene data show CDR1 as KGHSH and CDR2 as LQKENI. The CDR3, as DNA: TGTGCCAGCTCACCGGGACAGGGCAATGAGCAGTTCTTC. Amino acids: CASSPGQGNEQFF. Looking up the rest from reference TRBV18 and TRBJ2-1 gives the full variable domain: NAGVMQNPRHLVRRRGQEARLRCSPMKGHSHVYWYRQLPEEGLKFMVYLQKENIIDESGMPKERFSAEFPKEGPSILRIQQVVRGDSAAYFCASSPGQGNEQFFGPGTRLTVL.

This chain links TRBV22-1 with TRBJ2-7; the table calls TRBD1, which could not be checked here. TRBV22-1 is tagged as a pseudogene. The length of the CDR3 is 14 residues. In nucleotides, the CDR3 is TGTCCTGGGAGCGCAAGTCTACAGGGTTACGAGCAGTACGTC. Its translation: CPGSASLQGYEQYV.

V and J are TRBV28 and TRBJ1-2; D is perhaps TRBD1 (5 bases). The CDR3 covers 14 residues. The germline V gene has CDR1 MDHEN and CDR2 SYDVKM. Deletions cut 7 bases from V and 8 bases from J, with 20 bases between. The CDR3 loop is CASIEAARGRGYTF. CDR3 bases: TGTGCCAGCATCGAGGCCGCTAGGGGCCGGGGCTACACCTTC.